The clone carrying this T cell receptor (beta chain) came up once. Trimming cost V 5 bases and J 6 bases; bases outside gene matches: 7. The length of the CDR3 is 16 residues. Germline V gene sequence: CDR1 LNHNV, CDR2 YYDKDF (reference sequence). The data belong to a study of blood T cell repertoires in COVID-19. In the study overall: Samples representing acute and convalescent COVID-19 were sourced from the United States, Italy and Spain. PBMCs, B-cell-depleted T cells, or T cells provided the cDNA or gDNA that made up the material.

Some clones are missing from TCRdb's copy, which holds only in-frame ones; the method was immunoSEQ multiplex PCR. The sample includes over 250,000 clones, roughly 90% of them seen just once. The chain uses TRBV15 and TRBJ2-1; TRBD2 aligns across 13 bases. This TCR was recovered from a woman in her fifties or sixties with acute or convalescent COVID-19. Sequenced material: peripheral blood. CDR3 nucleotide sequence: TGTGCCACCAGCCCGCGGACTAGCGGGAGTAGCAATGAGCAGTTCTTC. Translation gives CATSPRTSGSSNEQFF.